This entry is about one TCR beta chain. The data belong to a study of blood T cell repertoires in COVID-19. Turning to the study itself: From the United States, Italy and Spain came samples of acute and convalescent COVID-19. T cells, B-cell-depleted T cells, or PBMCs provided the cDNA or gDNA that served as material.

Study processing details: From reference gene primer amplification, estimates of nucleated cell counts were derived. The repertoire was sequenced with immunoSEQ multiplex PCR; TCRdb's copy has only in-frame clones and lacks some. V and J calls and clone size are as listed in that table; D and trimming were resolved from the DNA. Here the sample spans tens of thousands of clones, over 75% being singletons. V was clipped by 0 bases and J by 7 bases, with 12 bases between them. The V gene's germline CDR1 is GTSNPN and CDR2 SVGIG (reference sequence). The CDR3 covers 14 residues. The sample consisted of peripheral blood. The TCR originated in an older woman with acute or convalescent COVID-19. The gene calls are TRBV30 and TRBJ1-4; tentatively, D is TRBD1 (5 bases). CDR3 in amino acids: CAWSVRGGVEKLFF. In DNA, the CDR3 is TGTGCCTGGAGTGTACGAGGAGGGGTTGAAAAACTGTTTTTT. Together with reference TRBV30 and TRBJ1-4, the CDR3 gives the full variable domain: SQTIHQWPATLVQPVGSPLSLECTVEGTSNPNLYWYRQAAGRGLQLLFYSVGIGQISSEVPQNLSASRPQDRQFILSSKKLLLSDSGFYLCAWSVRGGVEKLFFGSGTQLSVL.